The T cell receptor (beta chain) under discussion was sequenced for a study of blood T cell repertoires in COVID-19. Study summary: Samples representing acute and convalescent COVID-19 were sourced from the United States, Italy and Spain.

Method: immunoSEQ multiplex PCR; TCRdb's copy keeps in-frame clones and lacks some. The sample has 200,000 to 250,000 clones; 82% are singletons. The specimen was peripheral blood. This clonotype was obtained from a woman aged 40 to 50 with acute or convalescent COVID-19.

This CDR3 is CASSRTVPESPLHF. The CDR3 bases are TGTGCCAGCAGCCGGACAGTCCCGGAATCACCCCTCCACTTT. The chain employs TRBV3-1 (or the pseudogene TRBV3-2) and TRBJ1-6, with D possibly being TRBD1 (6 bases). Germline V gene data show CDR1 as LGHDT and CDR2 as YNNKEL (reference sequence). Trimming took off 4 bases at V and 10 bases at J, with 14 bases between the two ends. The CDR3 spans 14 residues.